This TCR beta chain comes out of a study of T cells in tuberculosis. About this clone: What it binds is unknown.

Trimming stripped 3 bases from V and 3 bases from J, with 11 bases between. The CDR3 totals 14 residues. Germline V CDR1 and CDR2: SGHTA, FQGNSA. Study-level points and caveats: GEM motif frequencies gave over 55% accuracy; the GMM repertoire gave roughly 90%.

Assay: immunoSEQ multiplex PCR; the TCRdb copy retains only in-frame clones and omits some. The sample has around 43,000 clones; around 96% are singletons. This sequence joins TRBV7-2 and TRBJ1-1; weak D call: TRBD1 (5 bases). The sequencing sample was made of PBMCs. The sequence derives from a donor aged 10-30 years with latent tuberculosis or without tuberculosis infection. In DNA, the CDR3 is TGTGCCAGCAGCTTTAGGTGGGGGGACACTGAAGCTTTCTTT. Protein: CASSFRWGDTEAFF.